The source of this TCR beta chain is a study of cytomegalovirus exposure and HLA in healthy donors (dated by TCRdb to 2016 to 2017). Regarding the study in general: The roughly 650 repertoires of the first cohort and the 95 to 150 validation repertoires were produced on the same platform, according to a later analysis. The study aimed to test whether cataloging public T cell receptors could reveal signatures of past pathogen exposure. Along with the approximately 600-subject first cohort, a separate validation cohort of around 120 different subjects was used. To predict cytomegalovirus infection status, the study brought together high-throughput TCR immunosequencing, statistical association of individual TCRs with disease status, and machine learning.

Relative to germline, V is 5 bases shorter and J is 1 base shorter, with 11 bases between their ends. CDR1 and CDR2 (SGHRS, YFSETQ) derive from the germline V gene. The CDR3 measures 14 amino acids from cysteine to phenylalanine. The kept DNA is CDR3 alone, 42 bases in frame from the first base. The library was built by means of the immunoSEQ multiplex PCR assay. The study's own analysis went as follows. A statistical classification framework was built for diagnosing cytomegalovirus status from the catalog of TCR beta chain sequences. In TCRdb, the immuneACCESS table is reduced to in-frame sequences with V and J assigned. These tables do not hold every clone; where another copy was compared, an unresolved V gene accounts for under half, and the others remain unexplained. V and J calls and clone size are those listed in that table; D and trimming were worked out from the DNA. For this sample the table gives about 58,000 clones, of which about 88% were detected only once. The ten largest clones capture around 1% of the sample.

The donors were included in the validation cohort of 120 subjects, a group kept apart from the approximately 670-subject first cohort. This clone was seen only once. The antigen it recognizes is unknown. Within one base of it there is no much larger clone, and no base qualities were kept. Here is what the overall study found, with its caveats: Three of the identified cytomegalovirus-associated TCR beta chains were confirmed in vitro to be specific for cytomegalovirus antigens. The authors suggested that the approach could potentially be extended to other disease states and immunological phenotypes. The classifier was reported to diagnose cytomegalovirus status with high specificity and sensitivity in both the original and validation cohorts. A later analysis found that TCRs clustered in the first cohort also tended to co-occur in the 100 to 150 validation repertoires, with approximately 93% of cluster scores above 0. A total of some 180 TCR beta chains were listed by the study as associated with cytomegalovirus. While some public TCRs were present in many individuals, most TCR sequences turned up only very rarely across donors. The validation cohort had no HLA typing available for a later analysis, so co-occurrence within that cohort was assessed over all 120 or so repertoires.

Source material: PBMCs. The chain is assembled from TRBV5-1 and TRBJ2-3; D gene: possibly TRBD2, on 6 matching bases. The TCR originated in a man younger than 35 in good health and CMV-seronegative. Read as DNA, the sequence is TGCGCCAGCAGGATAACGGGAGGCACAGATACGCAGTATTTT. This is translated as CASRITGGTDTQYF.